Sequencing of this T cell receptor beta chain was carried out in a study of siplizumab effects on memory and regulatory T cells. General study findings and limits: Major contributors to the alloresponse seemed to be naive T cells, which also appeared more diverse than memory cells. Unstimulated subset assignment was obtained for only a minor fraction of alloreactive clones. Confirmation that proliferating Tregs from siplizumab cultures had suppressive function was not obtained. The authors could not assign a naive or memory phenotype to roughly 80-97% of proliferating CD4+ or CD8+ clones.

V was trimmed by 6 bases and J by 0 bases, leaving 15 bases between them. This CDR3 comprises 16 residues. Germline-derived CDR1 and CDR2 are MNHEY and SMNVEV (reference sequence). As regards this clone: The target antigen is unknown.

TCRdb's copy holds only in-frame clones and misses some; the assay was immunoSEQ multiplex PCR. The sample consists of more than 70,000 clones, more than 85% of them appearing once. This receptor was taken from a human donor in good health. V usage is TRBV27 and J usage is TRBJ1-5; the D gene is possibly TRBD1 (6 bases). The sequenced material came from CD8+ T cells sorted from blood. The CDR3 DNA follows: TGTGCCAGCAGCCTGACAGGTACCTATAGCAATCAGCCCCAGCATTTT. It specifies CASSLTGTYSNQPQHF.